This T cell receptor (beta chain) stems from a study of T-cell memory formation after mild COVID-19. CDR1 and CDR2 from the germline V gene are SSHAT and FNYEAQ (reference sequence). The CDR3 has 13 amino acids. To note about this clonotype: The target antigen is unknown. One end of the junction is discordant with germline, which a read error may explain.

Findings and caveats of the study: Contracting CD4+ clones were located mainly in CM and EM, and CD8+ clones in EMRA.

TCRdb ran MiXCR on the 5' RACE reads and lists one entry per CDR3 protein. The sample lists roughly 560,000 distinct CDR3 sequences; around 20% were seen once. This receptor was obtained from an adult woman who had mild COVID-19 (a few samples of this study predate the infection). Cell type and time point are not known. This chain joins TRBV7-7 and TRBJ2-5; D is ambiguous. Sample: PBMCs or a T cell subset sorted from them (not recorded which). Here the CDR3 DNA reads TGTGCTAGCAGCTTAGTACTTCGAGAGACCCAGTACTTC. This gives the protein CASSLVLRETQYF.